A few counts support the clone carrying this T cell receptor (beta chain). The antigen remains unidentified. These data originate in a study of a mutant IDH1 vaccine in newly diagnosed glioma. Overall study context: Vaccines began 4-6 weeks after radiotherapy alone, or with temozolomide cycles. Treated patients, 62.5% male and about 38% female, averaged approximately 40 years of age. Patients' prior therapy spanned radiotherapy, temozolomide, or both; most underwent both.

The CDR3 runs 16 residues. V lost 5 bases and J 4 bases, leaving 22 bases between the germline ends. The germline CDR1 and CDR2 sequences are SGHTS and YDEGEE. The sample's time point: week 11, during vaccination. The content of each vaccine dose was 300 ug of mutant IDH1 20-mer peptide, and topical imiquimod accompanied it. The repertoire was sequenced with immunoSEQ multiplex PCR; TCRdb's copy has only in-frame clones and lacks some. The sample yields about 61,000 clones, around 80% seen once. General study results and limits: Pseudoprogression seemingly bore no relation to changes in top peripheral T cell clonotypes.

This TCR was recovered from a man aged 50-60 years with glioma. The chain employs TRBV5-8 and TRBJ2-7, with a tentative D call TRBD2 (6 bases). Here the sequenced sample was PBMCs, taken from a glioma patient whose treatment included an IDH1 peptide vaccine. CDR3 sequence (DNA): TGTGCCAGCAGTCCCCTGGCTTGGAGGGATCCGTACGAGCAGTACTTC. Translation: CASSPLAWRDPYEQYF. The variable domain in full, with the rest retrieved from reference TRBV5-8 and TRBJ2-7, is EAGVTQSPTHLIKTRGQQATLRCSPISGHTSVYWYQQALGLGLQFLLWYDEGEERNRGNFPPRFSGRQFPNYSSELNVNALELEDSALYLCASSPLAWRDPYEQYFGPGTRLTVT.